The rows below give T cell receptor beta chains drawn from one sample of a study of spatial heterogeneity in lung cancer. Via MiXCR, TCRdb re-called the 5' RACE reads, giving one row per CDR3 protein. The sample contains about 39,000 distinct CDR3 sequences, around 3.3% of which appear only once. The sample here was normal lung tissue next to the tumor, taken at surgery. The source of these receptors is a male donor with early-stage non-small cell lung cancer. The CDR3 runs from the conserved cysteine through the conserved F or W. The D gene is left open where the match is weak. The listing skips clone size in some rows; elsewhere it reads once, few, many or a size class.

CDR3 protein	CDR3 DNA	clone size	V gene	J gene	D gene
CANRWGRRTEAFF	TGCGCCAACCGTTGGGGGCGTAGAACTGAAGCTTTCTTT	many	TRBV10-2	TRBJ1-1	.
CASSLRQGSSNEQFF	TGTGCCAGCAGCCTCCGACAGGGGTCTAGTAATGAGCAGTTCTTC	many	TRBV6-5	TRBJ2-1	TRBD1
CASSLVGGPNEKLFF	TGTGCCAGCAGCTTAGTGGGGGGTCCTAATGAAAAACTGTTTTTT	many	TRBV7-2	TRBJ1-4	.
CASSSSRADTQYF	TGTGCCAGCAGTTCATCCAGGGCAGATACGCAGTATTTT	many	TRBV7-2	TRBJ2-3	.
CASSGGYEQYF	TGTGCCAGCAGTGGAGGGTACGAGCAGTACTTC	many	TRBV2	TRBJ2-7	.
CASSTNRGPYQPQHF	TGTGCCAGCAGTACCAACAGGGGGCCTTATCAGCCCCAGCATTTT	many	TRBV28	TRBJ1-5	TRBD1
CASSSSGREGEQFF	TGTGCCAGCAGCTCTAGCGGGAGAGAGGGTGAGCAGTTCTTC	.	TRBV7-9	TRBJ2-1	TRBD2
CASSFGSGSDTQYF	TGCGCCAGCAGCTTCGGTAGCGGCTCAGATACGCAGTATTTT	many	TRBV5-1	TRBJ2-3	.
CAIRGTNSYEQYF	TGTGCCATCAGGGGGACTAACTCCTACGAGCAGTACTTC	many	TRBV10-3	TRBJ2-7	TRBD2
CASSFWGVDGKTQYF	TGTGCCAGCAGCTTTTGGGGCGTGGATGGGAAGACCCAGTACTTC	many	TRBV7-9	TRBJ2-5	.
CASSLIRNTEAFF	TGTGCCAGCAGTTTAATACGGAACACTGAAGCTTTCTTT	many	TRBV12-3/TRBV12-4	TRBJ1-1	.
CSGETAYEQYF	TGTTCAGGGGAAACTGCCTACGAGCAGTACTTC	few	TRBV7-3	TRBJ2-7	.
CASSGNNRGYNSPLHF	TGTGCCAGCAGTGGAAATAACAGGGGGTATAATTCACCCCTCCACTTT	many	TRBV25-1	TRBJ1-6	TRBD1
CSARVTGGWSNQPQHF	TGCAGTGCTAGAGTAACAGGGGGCTGGAGCAATCAGCCCCAGCATTTT	.	TRBV20-1	TRBJ1-5	TRBD1